This T cell receptor beta chain comes out of a study of blood T cell repertoires in COVID-19. Produced via immunoSEQ multiplex PCR; TCRdb's table is partial and in-frame only. Of some 250,000 clones listed, approximately 81% are singletons. The CDR3 has 17 amino acids. V shed 4 bases, J shed 1 base, and the junction held 8 bases outside the gene matches. The germline gives CDR1 KGHDR, CDR2 SFDVKD. This TCR came from a man in his sixties with acute or convalescent COVID-19. J is TRBJ2-1 and V is TRBV24-1; 8 bases agree with TRBD1. Sequenced material: peripheral blood. The CDR3 region is CATSDSKGQGSYNEQFF. In DNA form, the CDR3 reads TGTGCCACCAGTGACTCAAAAGGACAGGGATCCTACAATGAGCAGTTCTTC.